The clone carrying this T cell receptor beta chain appeared a few times. These data belong to a study of blood T cell repertoires in COVID-19. Study overall: Italy, Spain and the United States were the sources of the convalescent and acute COVID-19 samples.

Germline V gene data show CDR1 as LNHDA and CDR2 as SQIVND (reference sequence). Trimming shortened V by 9 bases and J by 3 bases, and 14 bases separated the two germline ends. CDR3 length equals 13 residues. As originally analysed: Amplified reference gene primers provided the basis for estimating nucleated cell counts. The method was immunoSEQ multiplex PCR; TCRdb's version includes in-frame clones alone and lacks a portion of them. Clone size and V and J calls were adopted from that table, with D and trimming inferred from the DNA. This table has 200,000 to 300,000 clones, approximately 87% appearing once.

The receptor was derived from a woman aged 40 to 50 who had recovered from COVID-19. The gene calls are TRBV19 and TRBJ1-2; D is ambiguous. The sequenced sample consisted of peripheral blood. The CDR3 DNA reads TGTGCCAGCTGCCCCTCAGAATACTATGGCTACACCTTC. It translates to CASCPSEYYGYTF.